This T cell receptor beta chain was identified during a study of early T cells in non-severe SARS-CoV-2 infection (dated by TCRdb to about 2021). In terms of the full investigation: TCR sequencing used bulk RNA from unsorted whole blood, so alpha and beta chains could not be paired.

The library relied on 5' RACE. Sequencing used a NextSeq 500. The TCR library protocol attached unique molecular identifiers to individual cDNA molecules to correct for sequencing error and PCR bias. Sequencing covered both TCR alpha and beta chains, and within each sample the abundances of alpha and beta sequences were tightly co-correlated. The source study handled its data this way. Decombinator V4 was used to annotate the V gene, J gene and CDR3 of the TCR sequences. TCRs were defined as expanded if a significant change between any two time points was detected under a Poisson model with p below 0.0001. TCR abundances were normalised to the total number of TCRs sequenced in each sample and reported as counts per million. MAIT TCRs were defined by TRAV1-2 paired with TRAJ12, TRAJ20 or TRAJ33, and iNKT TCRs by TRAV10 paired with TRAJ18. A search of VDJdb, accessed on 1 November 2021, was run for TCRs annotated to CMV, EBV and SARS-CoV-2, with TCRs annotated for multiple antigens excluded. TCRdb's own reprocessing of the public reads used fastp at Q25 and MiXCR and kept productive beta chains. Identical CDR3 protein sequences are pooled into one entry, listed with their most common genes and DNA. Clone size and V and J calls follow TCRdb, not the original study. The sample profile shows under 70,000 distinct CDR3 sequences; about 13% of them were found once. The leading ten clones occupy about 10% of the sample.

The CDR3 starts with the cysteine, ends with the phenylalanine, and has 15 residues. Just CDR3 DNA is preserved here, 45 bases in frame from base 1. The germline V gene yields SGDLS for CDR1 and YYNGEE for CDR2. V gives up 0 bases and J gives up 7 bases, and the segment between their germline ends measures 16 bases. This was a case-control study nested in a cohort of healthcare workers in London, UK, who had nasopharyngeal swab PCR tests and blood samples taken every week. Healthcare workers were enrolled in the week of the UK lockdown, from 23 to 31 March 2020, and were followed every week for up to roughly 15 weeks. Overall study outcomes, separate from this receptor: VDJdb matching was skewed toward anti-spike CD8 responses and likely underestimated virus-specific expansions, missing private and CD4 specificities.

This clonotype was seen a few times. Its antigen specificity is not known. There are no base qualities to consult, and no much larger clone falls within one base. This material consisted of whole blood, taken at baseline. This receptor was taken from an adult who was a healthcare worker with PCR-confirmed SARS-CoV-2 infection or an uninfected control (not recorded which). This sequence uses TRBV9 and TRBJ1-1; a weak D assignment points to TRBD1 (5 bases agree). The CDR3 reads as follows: CASSVEAGLGDEAFF. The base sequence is TGTGCCAGCAGCGTAGAGGCAGGGCTTGGGGATGAAGCTTTCTTT.